The rows below give T cell receptor beta chains drawn from one sample of a study of shared clonotypes between healthy human individuals. Sequencing was performed with immunoSEQ multiplex PCR; in TCRdb, only in-frame clones are kept and a portion is missing. Among roughly 2.2 million clones listed, approximately 93% were seen once. The sequenced sample was naive CD4+ T cells from PBMCs. The receptors come from a man between 18 and 35 years old in good health. Some clones in this sample may be carry-over from other donors' samples. Both conserved end residues are trimmed from each CDR3. D genes are given only for firm matches.

>.|TRBV7-9|TRBJ2-7
ASSPVLDRYEQY
>TRBD1|TRBV28|TRBJ2-7
ASRSPGTGSYEQY
>.|TRBV28|TRBJ1-3
ASSLAAGNTIY
>.|TRBV28|TRBJ1-3
ASSLRAGTNTIY
>.|TRBV19|TRBJ1-2
ASSTDYGYT
>.|TRBV11-2|TRBJ1-1
ASRETEAF
>.|TRBV28|TRBJ2-1
ASVPGRTMEQF
>.|TRBV19|TRBJ1-5
ASSPTGREQGPQH
>.|TRBV18|TRBJ2-2
ASSPRGREDTGELF
>TRBD1|TRBV7-8|TRBJ2-5
ASSHLRSRDSIGETQY
>TRBD1|TRBV7-3|TRBJ2-3
ASSLMDGQIGQGKRDTQY
>.|TRBV5-5|TRBJ1-5
ASSVLAGASNQPQH
>.|TRBV5-6|TRBJ2-2
ASSRIGTGELF